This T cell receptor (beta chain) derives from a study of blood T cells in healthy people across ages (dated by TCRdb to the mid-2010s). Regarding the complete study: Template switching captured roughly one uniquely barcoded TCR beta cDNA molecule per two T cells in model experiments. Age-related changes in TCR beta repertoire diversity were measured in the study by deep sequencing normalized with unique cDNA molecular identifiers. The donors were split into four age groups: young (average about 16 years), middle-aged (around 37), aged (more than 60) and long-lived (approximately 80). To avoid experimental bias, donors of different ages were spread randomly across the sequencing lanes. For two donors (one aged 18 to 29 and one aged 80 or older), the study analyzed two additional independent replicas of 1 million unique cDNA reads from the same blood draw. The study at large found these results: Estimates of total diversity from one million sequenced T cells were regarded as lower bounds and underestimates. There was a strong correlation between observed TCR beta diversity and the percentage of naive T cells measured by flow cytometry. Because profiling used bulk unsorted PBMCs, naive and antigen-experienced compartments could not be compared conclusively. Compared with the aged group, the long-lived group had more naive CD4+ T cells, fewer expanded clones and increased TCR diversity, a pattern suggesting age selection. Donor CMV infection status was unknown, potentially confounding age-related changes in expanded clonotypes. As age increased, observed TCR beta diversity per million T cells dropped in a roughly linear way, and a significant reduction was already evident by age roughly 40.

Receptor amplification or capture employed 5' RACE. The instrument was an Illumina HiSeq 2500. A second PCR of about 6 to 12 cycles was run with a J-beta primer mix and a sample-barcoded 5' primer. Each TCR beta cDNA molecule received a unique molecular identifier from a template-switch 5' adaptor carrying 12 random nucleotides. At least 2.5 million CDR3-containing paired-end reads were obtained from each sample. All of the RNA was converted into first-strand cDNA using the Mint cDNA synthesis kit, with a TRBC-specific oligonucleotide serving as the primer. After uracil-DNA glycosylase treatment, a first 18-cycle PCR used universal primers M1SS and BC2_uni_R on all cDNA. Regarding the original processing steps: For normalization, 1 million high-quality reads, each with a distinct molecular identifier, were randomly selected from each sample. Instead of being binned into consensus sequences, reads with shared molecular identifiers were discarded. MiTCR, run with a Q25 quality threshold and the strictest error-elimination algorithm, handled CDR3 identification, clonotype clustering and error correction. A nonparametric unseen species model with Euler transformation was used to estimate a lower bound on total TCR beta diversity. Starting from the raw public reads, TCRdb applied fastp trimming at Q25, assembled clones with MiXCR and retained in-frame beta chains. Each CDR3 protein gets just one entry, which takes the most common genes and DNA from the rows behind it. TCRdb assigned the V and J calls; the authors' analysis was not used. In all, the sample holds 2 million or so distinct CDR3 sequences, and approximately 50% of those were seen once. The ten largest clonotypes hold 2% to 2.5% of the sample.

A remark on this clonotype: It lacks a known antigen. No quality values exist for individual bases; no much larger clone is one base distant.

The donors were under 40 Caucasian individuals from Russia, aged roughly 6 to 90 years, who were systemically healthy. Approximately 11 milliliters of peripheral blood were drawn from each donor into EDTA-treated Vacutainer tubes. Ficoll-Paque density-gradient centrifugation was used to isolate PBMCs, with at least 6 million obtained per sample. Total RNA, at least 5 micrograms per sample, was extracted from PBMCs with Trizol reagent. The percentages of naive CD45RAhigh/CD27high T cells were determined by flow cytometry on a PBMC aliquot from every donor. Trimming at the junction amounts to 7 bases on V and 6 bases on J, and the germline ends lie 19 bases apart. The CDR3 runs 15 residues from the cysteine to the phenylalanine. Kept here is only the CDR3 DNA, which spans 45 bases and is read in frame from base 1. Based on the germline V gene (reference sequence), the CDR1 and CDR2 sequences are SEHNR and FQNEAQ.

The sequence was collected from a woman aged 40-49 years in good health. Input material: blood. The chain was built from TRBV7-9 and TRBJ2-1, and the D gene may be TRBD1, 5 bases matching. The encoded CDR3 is CASNLPRTRINEQFF. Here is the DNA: TGTGCCAGCAACTTGCCACGGACAAGGATCAATGAGCAGTTCTTC.